This T cell receptor beta chain was retrieved from a study of T cell repertoires in cytomegalovirus infection. Overall study findings and caveats: The cumulative frequency of public TCR beta families distinguished individuals who carried CMV together with the relevant HLA.

TCRdb itself ran the reads through MiXCR, one entry per CDR3 protein. The data hold about 240,000 distinct CDR3 sequences, with roughly 6.5% observed a single time. This clonotype showed up many times. What it binds is unknown. The V gene's germline CDR1 is MNHEY and CDR2 SVGEGT. J lost 6 bases, V lost 6 bases, and 7 bases had no gene match. The CDR3 spans 14 residues. Sequenced sample: PBMCs. This sequence originates from a human donor in good health (CMV status not recorded). Some clones in this sample may be carry-over from other donors' samples. The chain combines TRBV6-2 or TRBV6-3 with TRBJ2-1; 8 nucleotides match TRBD1. CDR3 bases: TGTGCCAGCAGGTCCGTGGACAGGGTCAATGAGCAGTTCTTC. It translates to CASRSVDRVNEQFF.